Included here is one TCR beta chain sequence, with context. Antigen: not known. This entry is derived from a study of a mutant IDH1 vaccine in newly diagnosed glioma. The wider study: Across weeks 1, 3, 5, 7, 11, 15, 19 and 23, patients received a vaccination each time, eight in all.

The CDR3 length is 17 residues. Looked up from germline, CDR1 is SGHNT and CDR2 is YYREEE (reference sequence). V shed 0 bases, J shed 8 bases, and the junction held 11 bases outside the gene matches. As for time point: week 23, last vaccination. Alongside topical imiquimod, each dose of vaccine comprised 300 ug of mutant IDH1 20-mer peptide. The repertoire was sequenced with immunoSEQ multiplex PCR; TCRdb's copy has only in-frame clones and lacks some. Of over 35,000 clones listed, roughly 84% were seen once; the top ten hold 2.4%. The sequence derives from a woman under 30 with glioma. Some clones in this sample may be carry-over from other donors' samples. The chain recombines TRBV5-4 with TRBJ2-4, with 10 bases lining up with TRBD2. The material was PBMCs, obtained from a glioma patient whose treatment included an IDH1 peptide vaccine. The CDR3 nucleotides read TGTGCCAGCAGCTTGGCCGCACTAGCGGGAACGAAGCACATTCAGTACTTC. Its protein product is CASSLAALAGTKHIQYF.